One sample yielded the 3 T cell receptor beta chains listed below, sequenced in a study of identical twins. Using its own MiXCR run on the 5' RACE reads, TCRdb lists one record per CDR3 protein. The profile shows more than 650,000 distinct CDR3 sequences, 6% to 6.5% of them singletons. Material: naive T cells sorted from blood. The receptors were sampled from a man younger than 35 in good health.

This clonotype was seen repeatedly, ten times or more. The V call is TRBV11-2, the J call TRBJ1-4; TRBD1 matches at 7 bases. The V gene end was trimmed by 1 base and the J gene end by 4 bases; junction bases not matched to a gene: 3. CDR3 length equals 15 residues. Germline CDR1 is SGHAT and CDR2 is FQNNGV. CDR3 sequence reads: CASSLAGTDNEKLFF. DNA for the CDR3: TGTGCCAGCAGCTTAGCCGGGACAGATAATGAAAAACTGTTTTTT.

This clonotype was seen many times. The chain combines TRBV7-2 with TRBJ1-2; D may be TRBD1 (6 bases). The CDR3 contains 13 residues. The germline V gene encodes CDR1 SGHTA and CDR2 FQGNSA. V was trimmed by 5 bases and J by 5 bases, leaving 12 bases between them. This chain's CDR3 is CASSMDSPYGYTF. In DNA form, the CDR3 reads TGTGCCAGCAGCATGGACAGTCCTTATGGCTACACCTTC.

The chain's CDR3 is CAWSVQPGVTYEQYF. In DNA form, the CDR3 reads TGTGCCTGGAGTGTACAACCGGGAGTTACCTACGAGCAGTACTTC. The genes are TRBV30 and TRBJ2-7, with D tentatively TRBD2 (6 bases). The CDR3 runs to 15 residues. V lost 0 bases to trimming and J lost 2 bases, with 14 bases between them. Germline lookup yields CDR1 GTSNPN and CDR2 SVGIG (reference sequence).